The rows below give T cell receptor beta chains drawn from one sample of a study of T cells in Graves' hyperthyroidism and ophthalmopathy. TCRdb re-called the multiplex PCR reads through MiXCR, storing one row per CDR3 protein. The profile covers about 400,000 distinct CDR3 sequences, with under 15% appearing a single time and approximately 13% taken by the ten largest. Sequencing input: blood. These receptors all stem from a man aged 18 to 35 with Graves' ophthalmopathy. CDR3s include the opening cysteine and the closing phenylalanine or tryptophan. The order of the fields is J gene, clone size, V gene, D gene, CDR3 protein, CDR3 DNA. The D gene is left open where the match is weak. Size is stated for part of the rows, as once, few or many counts, or as a class when the clone is expanded.

>TRBJ2-3|many|TRBV20-1|TRBD2
CSAIAGGSTDTQYF
TGCAGTGCTATAGCGGGAGGGAGCACAGATACGCAGTATTTT
>TRBJ2-7|-|TRBV28|-
CASTDWGNSYEQYF
TGTGCCAGCACCGATTGGGGCAACTCCTACGAGCAGTACTTC
>TRBJ2-1|many|TRBV5-1|-
CAGSETGHNEQFF
TGCGCCGGCAGCGAGACCGGTCACAATGAGCAGTTCTTC
>TRBJ1-3|many|TRBV12-3/TRBV12-4|TRBD1
CASSLHQGGSGNTIYF
TGTGCCAGCAGTTTGCATCAGGGGGGCTCTGGAAACACCATATATTTT
>TRBJ2-7|few|TRBV5-4|-
CASSLGGAGSGEQYF
TGTGCCAGCAGCTTGGGGGGCGCAGGGTCAGGGGAGCAGTACTTC
>TRBJ2-7|many|TRBV27|-
CASRQGSSYEQYF
TGTGCCAGCAGGCAGGGAAGTTCCTACGAGCAGTACTTC
>TRBJ2-1|-|TRBV6-2/TRBV6-3|TRBD1
CASRPQGATYDEQFF
TGTGCCAGCAGGCCACAGGGGGCGACTTACGATGAGCAGTTCTTC
>TRBJ2-3|few|TRBV18|TRBD2
CASSPEGFYSGTTDTQYF
TGTGCCAGCTCACCGGAAGGTTTTTATAGCGGGACCACAGATACGCAGTATTTT
>TRBJ2-1|many|TRBV2|-
CASIKGRGRVNEQFF
TGTGCCAGCATCAAAGGTAGAGGAAGGGTCAATGAGCAGTTCTTC
>TRBJ1-1|many|TRBV2|TRBD1
CASSLGQGAPEAFF
TGTGCCAGTTCCTTGGGACAGGGGGCGCCTGAAGCTTTCTTT
>TRBJ2-5|-|TRBV15|-
CATSSLDQETQYF
TGTGCCACCAGCTCCCTCGACCAAGAGACCCAGTACTTC
>TRBJ1-4|-|TRBV19|-
CASSGDTLEKLFF
TGTGCCAGTAGCGGGGACACCCTAGAAAAACTGTTTTTT
>TRBJ2-1|many|TRBV7-9|-
CASSSGPPGEQFF
TGTGCCAGCAGCTCTGGTCCCCCCGGTGAGCAGTTCTTC
>TRBJ1-5|-|TRBV5-6|-
CASSGWVSNQPQHF
TGTGCCAGCAGCGGGTGGGTCAGCAATCAGCCCCAGCATTTT
>TRBJ2-1|many|TRBV24-1|-
CATSGQLGDEQFF
TGTGCCACCAGTGGCCAGCTGGGGGATGAGCAGTTCTTC
>TRBJ2-1|few|TRBV7-9|-
CASSELQGYNEQFF
TGTGCCAGCAGTGAATTACAGGGCTACAATGAGCAGTTCTTC
>TRBJ1-2|many|TRBV30|TRBD1
CAWSVRGPNYGYTF
TGTGCCTGGAGTGTTAGGGGGCCTAACTATGGCTACACCTTC
>TRBJ2-3|many|TRBV15|TRBD2
CATSRVLAGEGSTDTQYF
TGTGCCACCAGCAGAGTGCTAGCGGGAGAAGGGAGCACAGATACGCAGTATTTT
>TRBJ1-2|-|TRBV5-1|-
CASSLGGRDYGYTF
TGCGCCAGCAGCTTGGGCGGCAGGGACTATGGCTACACCTTC
>TRBJ2-7|few|TRBV19|TRBD1
CASSIQGQGYHEQYF
TGTGCCAGTAGTATACAGGGACAGGGGTACCACGAGCAGTACTTC
>TRBJ1-4|few|TRBV7-9|-
CASSLYRDSNEKLFF
TGTGCCAGCAGCCTGTACAGGGACTCTAATGAAAAACTGTTTTTT
>TRBJ1-2|-|TRBV5-1|-
CASGRDPNYGYTF
TGCGCCAGCGGTCGGGATCCGAACTATGGCTACACCTTC
>TRBJ1-5|many|TRBV9|TRBD1
CASSAGQGRNQPQHF
TGTGCCAGCAGCGCCGGACAGGGCCGAAATCAGCCCCAGCATTTT
>TRBJ2-3|many|TRBV7-3|TRBD2
CASSFWAGAPDTQYF
TGTGCCAGCAGCTTTTGGGCGGGAGCACCAGATACGCAGTATTTT
>TRBJ2-7|many|TRBV5-6|-
CASSLGLAPTYEQYF
TGTGCCAGCAGCTTGGGTTTAGCGCCGACCTACGAGCAGTACTTC
>TRBJ1-6|-|TRBV10-2|-
CASNPPEGVKDNSPLHF
TGCGCCAGCAACCCCCCGGAGGGGGTGAAGGATAATTCACCCCTCCACTTT
>TRBJ2-3|many|TRBV11-2|TRBD2
CASREEAGGYSTDTQYF
TGTGCCAGCAGGGAAGAAGCGGGGGGTTATAGCACAGATACGCAGTATTTT
>TRBJ1-2|-|TRBV5-6|TRBD1
CASSDGPRGQENYGYTF
TGTGCCAGCAGCGACGGCCCGAGGGGACAGGAAAACTATGGCTACACCTTC
>TRBJ2-7|few|TRBV24-1|-
CATSDVGGNSYNEQYF
TGTGCCACCAGTGATGTGGGGGGAAACTCCTACAATGAGCAGTACTTC
>TRBJ2-7|many|TRBV6-9|-
CASSLKWTYEQYF
TGTGCCAGCAGTTTAAAGTGGACCTACGAGCAGTACTTC
>TRBJ2-1|many|TRBV7-2|TRBD2
CASRGPGGPYEQFF
TGTGCCAGCAGGGGTCCGGGGGGGCCTTATGAGCAGTTCTTC
>TRBJ2-7|many|TRBV2|-
CASTPPAVYEQYF
TGTGCCAGCACCCCCCCCGCGGTTTACGAGCAGTACTTC
>TRBJ2-1|-|TRBV4-1|TRBD2
CASSQDRRASGDNEQFF
TGCGCCAGCAGCCAAGATAGGCGGGCTAGCGGGGACAATGAGCAGTTCTTC
>TRBJ1-4|few|TRBV6-2/TRBV6-3|-
CASSSPGVNEKLFF
TGTGCCAGCAGTTCACCGGGAGTTAATGAAAAACTGTTTTTT
>TRBJ1-2|few|TRBV11-2|-
CASSLGQGKYYGYTF
TGTGCCAGCAGCTTAGGTCAGGGCAAGTACTATGGCTACACCTTC
>TRBJ2-1|-|TRBV6-1|TRBD2
CASSGLAGGYSYNEQFF
TGTGCCAGCAGTGGACTAGCGGGAGGGTACTCCTACAATGAGCAGTTCTTC
>TRBJ2-3|-|TRBV2|TRBD2
CASSFGSGGSTDTQYF
TGTGCCAGCAGTTTTGGGAGCGGGGGCTCCACAGATACGCAGTATTTT
>TRBJ1-1|many|TRBV28|-
CASSYRGDTEAFF
TGTGCCAGCAGTTATCGGGGGGACACTGAAGCTTTCTTT
>TRBJ2-5|few|TRBV11-3|-
CASSSLWGVHAETQYF
TGTGCCAGCAGCTCCCTTTGGGGGGTTCATGCAGAGACCCAGTACTTC
>TRBJ1-5|many|TRBV13|-
CASSLGLDSNQPQHF
TGTGCCAGCAGCCTAGGTCTCGATAGCAATCAGCCCCAGCATTTT